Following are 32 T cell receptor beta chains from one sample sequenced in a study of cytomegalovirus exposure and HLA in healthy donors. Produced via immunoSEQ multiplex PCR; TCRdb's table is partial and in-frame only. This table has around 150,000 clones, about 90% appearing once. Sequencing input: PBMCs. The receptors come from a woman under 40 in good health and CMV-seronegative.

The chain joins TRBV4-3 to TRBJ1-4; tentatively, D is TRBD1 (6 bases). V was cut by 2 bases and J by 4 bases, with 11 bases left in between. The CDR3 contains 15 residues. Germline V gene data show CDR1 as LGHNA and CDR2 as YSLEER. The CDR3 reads CASSQRTAYNEKLFF. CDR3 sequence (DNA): TGCGCCAGCAGCCAAAGGACAGCCTATAATGAAAAACTGTTTTTT.

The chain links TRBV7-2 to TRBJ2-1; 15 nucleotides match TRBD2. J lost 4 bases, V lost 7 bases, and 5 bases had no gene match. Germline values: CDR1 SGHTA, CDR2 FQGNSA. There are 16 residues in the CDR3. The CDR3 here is CASTRTSGGGYNEQFF. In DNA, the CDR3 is TGTGCCAGCACCCGGACTAGCGGGGGGGGGTACAATGAGCAGTTCTTC. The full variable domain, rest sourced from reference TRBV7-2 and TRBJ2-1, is GAGVSQSPSNKVTEKGKDVELRCDPISGHTALYWYRQSLGQGLEFLIYFQGNSAPDKSGLPSDRFSAERTGGSVSTLTIQRTQQEDSAVYLCASTRTSGGGYNEQFFGPGTRLTVL.

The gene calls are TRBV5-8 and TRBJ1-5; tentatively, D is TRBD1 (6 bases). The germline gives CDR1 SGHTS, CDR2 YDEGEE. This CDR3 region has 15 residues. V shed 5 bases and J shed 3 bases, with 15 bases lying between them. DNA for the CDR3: TGTGCCAGCAGGCCCGATGGGGGCGCCAATCAGCCCCAGCATTTT. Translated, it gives CASRPDGGANQPQHF.

The CDR3, as DNA: TGTGCCAGCAGTCCCGGGACAGGATACTATGGCTACACCTTC. Residues: CASSPGTGYYGYTF. The J gene is TRBJ1-2, the V gene TRBV7-9; TRBD1 agrees at 8 bases. The J segment lost 3 bases and the V segment lost 6 bases, leaving 6 bases of the junction unmatched. CDR1 and CDR2 from the germline V gene are SEHNR and FQNEAQ (reference sequence). The CDR3 runs 14 residues.

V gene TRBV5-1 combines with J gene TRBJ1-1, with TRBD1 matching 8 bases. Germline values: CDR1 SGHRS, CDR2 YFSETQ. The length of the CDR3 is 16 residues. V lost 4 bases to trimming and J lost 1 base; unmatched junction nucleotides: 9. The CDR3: CASSLPGGTGNTEAFF. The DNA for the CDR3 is TGCGCCAGCAGCCTTCCTGGCGGGACAGGGAACACTGAAGCTTTCTTT.

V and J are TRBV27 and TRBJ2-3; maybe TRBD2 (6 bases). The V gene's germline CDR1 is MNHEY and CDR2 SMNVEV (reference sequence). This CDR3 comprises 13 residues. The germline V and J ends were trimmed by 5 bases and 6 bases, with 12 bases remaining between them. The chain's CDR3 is CASSSGYRDTQYF. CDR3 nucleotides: TGTGCCAGCAGTAGCGGGTACCGTGATACGCAGTATTTT.

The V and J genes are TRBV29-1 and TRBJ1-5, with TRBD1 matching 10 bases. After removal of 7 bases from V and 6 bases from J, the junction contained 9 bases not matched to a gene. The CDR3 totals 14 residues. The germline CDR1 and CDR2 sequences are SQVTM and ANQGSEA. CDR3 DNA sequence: TGCAGCGCAATCGACAGGGGGCCCGGTCAGCCCCAGCATTTT. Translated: CSAIDRGPGQPQHF.

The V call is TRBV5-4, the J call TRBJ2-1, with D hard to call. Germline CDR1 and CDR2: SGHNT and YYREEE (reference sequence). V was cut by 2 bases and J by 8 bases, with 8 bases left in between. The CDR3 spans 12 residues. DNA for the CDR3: TGTGCCAGCAGCTTTGACTTACATGAGCAGTTCTTC. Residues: CASSFDLHEQFF.

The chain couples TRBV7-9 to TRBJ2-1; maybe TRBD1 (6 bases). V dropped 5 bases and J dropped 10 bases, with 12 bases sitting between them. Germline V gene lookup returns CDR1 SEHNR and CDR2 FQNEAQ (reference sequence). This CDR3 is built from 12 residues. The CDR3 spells CASSADRWEQFF. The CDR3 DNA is TGTGCCAGCAGCGCTGACAGGTGGGAGCAGTTCTTC.

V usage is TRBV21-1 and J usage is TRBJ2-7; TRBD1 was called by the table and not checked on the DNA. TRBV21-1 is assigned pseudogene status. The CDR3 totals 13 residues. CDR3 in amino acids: CASSLQGPYEQYF. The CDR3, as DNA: TGTGCCAGCAGCTTACAGGGTCCCTACGAGCAGTACTTC.

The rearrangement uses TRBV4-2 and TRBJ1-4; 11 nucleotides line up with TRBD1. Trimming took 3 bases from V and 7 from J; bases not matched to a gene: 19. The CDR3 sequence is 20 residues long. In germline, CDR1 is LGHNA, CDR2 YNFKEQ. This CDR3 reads CASSHEPDRGPGKPAEKLFF. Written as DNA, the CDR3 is TGTGCCAGCAGCCATGAACCGGACAGGGGGCCAGGAAAGCCGGCTGAAAAACTGTTTTTT.

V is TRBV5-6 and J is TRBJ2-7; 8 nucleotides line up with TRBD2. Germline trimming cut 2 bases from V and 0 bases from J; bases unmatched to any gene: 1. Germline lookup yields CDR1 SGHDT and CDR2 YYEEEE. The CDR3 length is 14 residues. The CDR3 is CASSFLAGSYEQYF. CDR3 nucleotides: TGTGCCAGCAGCTTTCTAGCGGGCTCCTACGAGCAGTACTTC. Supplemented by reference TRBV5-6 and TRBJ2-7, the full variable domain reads DAGVTQSPTHLIKTRGQQVTLRCSPKSGHDTVSWYQQALGQGPQFIFQYYEEEERQRGNFPDRFSGHQFPNYSSELNVNALLLGDSALYLCASSFLAGSYEQYFGPGTRLTVT.

CDR3 bases: TGTGCCAGCAGTTGGGAGACCCAGTACTTC. Its translation: CASSWETQYF. The chain uses TRBV2 and TRBJ2-5; no definite D call. The CDR3 consists of 10 residues. Germline values: CDR1 SNHLY, CDR2 FYNNEI. The germline V and J ends were trimmed by 5 bases and 5 bases, with 3 bases remaining between them. The variable domain in full, with the rest retrieved from reference TRBV2 and TRBJ2-5, is EPEVTQTPSHQVTQMGQEVILRCVPISNHLYFYWYRQILGQKVEFLVSFYNNEISEKSEIFDDQFSVERPDGSNFTLKIRSTKLEDSAMYFCASSWETQYFGPGTRLLVL.

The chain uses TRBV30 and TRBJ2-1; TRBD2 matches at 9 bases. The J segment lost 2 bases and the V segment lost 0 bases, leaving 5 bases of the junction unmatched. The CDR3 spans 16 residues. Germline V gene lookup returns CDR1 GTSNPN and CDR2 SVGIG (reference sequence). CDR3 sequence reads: CAWSVGRLAAYNEQFF. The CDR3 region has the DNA TGTGCCTGGAGTGTAGGGCGACTAGCGGCCTACAATGAGCAGTTCTTC.

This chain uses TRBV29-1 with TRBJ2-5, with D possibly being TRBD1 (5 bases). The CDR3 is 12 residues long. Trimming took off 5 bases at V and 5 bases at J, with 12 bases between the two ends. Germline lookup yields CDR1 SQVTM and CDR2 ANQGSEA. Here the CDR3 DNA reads TGCAGCGTTATGTGGGGCGAGGAGACCCAGTACTTC. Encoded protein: CSVMWGEETQYF. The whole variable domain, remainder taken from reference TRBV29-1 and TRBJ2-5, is SAVISQKPSRDICQRGTSLTIQCQVDSQVTMMFWYRQQPGQSLTLIATANQGSEATYESGFVIDKFPISRPNLTFSTLTVSNMSPEDSSIYLCSVMWGEETQYFGPGTRLLVL.

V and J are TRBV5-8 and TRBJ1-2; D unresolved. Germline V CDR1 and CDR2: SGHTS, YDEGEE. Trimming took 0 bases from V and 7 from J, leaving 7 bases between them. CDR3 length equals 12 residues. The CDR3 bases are TGTGCCAGCAGCTTGGTAGGACGTGGCTACACCTTC. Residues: CASSLVGRGYTF.

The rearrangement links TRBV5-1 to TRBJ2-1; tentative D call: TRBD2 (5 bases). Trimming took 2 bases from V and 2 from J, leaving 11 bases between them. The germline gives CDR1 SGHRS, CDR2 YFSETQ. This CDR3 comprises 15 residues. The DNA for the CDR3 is TGCGCCAGCAGCTTATCGAGCGGTACCTACAATGAGCAGTTCTTC. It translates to CASSLSSGTYNEQFF.

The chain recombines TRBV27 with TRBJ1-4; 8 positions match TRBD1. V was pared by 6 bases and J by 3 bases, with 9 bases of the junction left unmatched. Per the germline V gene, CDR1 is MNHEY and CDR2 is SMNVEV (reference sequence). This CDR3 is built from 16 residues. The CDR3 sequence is CASREIGQGANEKLFF. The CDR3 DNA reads TGTGCCAGCAGGGAAATCGGACAGGGTGCTAATGAAAAACTGTTTTTT.

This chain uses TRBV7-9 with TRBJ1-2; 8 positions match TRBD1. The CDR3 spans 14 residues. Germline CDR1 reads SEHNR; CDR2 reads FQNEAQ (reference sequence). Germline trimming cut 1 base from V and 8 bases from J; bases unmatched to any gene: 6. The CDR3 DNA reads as TGTGCCAGCAGCTTAGGGGTGGACAGGGACGGCTACACCTTC. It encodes CASSLGVDRDGYTF. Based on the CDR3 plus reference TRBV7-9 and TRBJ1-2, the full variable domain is DTGVSQNPRHKITKRGQNVTFRCDPISEHNRLYWYRQTLGQGPEFLTYFQNEAQLEKSRLLSDRFSAERPKGSFSTLEIQRTEQGDSAMYLCASSLGVDRDGYTFGSGTRLTVV.

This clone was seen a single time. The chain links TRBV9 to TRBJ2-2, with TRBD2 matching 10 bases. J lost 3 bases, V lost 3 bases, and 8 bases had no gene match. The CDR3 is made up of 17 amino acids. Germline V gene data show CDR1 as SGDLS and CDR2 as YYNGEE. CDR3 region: CASSANLAGVDTGELFF. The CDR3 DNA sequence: TGTGCCAGCAGCGCGAATCTAGCGGGAGTCGACACCGGGGAGCTGTTTTTT.

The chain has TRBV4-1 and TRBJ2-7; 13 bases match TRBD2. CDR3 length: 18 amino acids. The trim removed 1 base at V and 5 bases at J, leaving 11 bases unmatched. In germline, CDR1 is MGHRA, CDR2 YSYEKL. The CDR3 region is CASSQASSWTSGRHEQYF. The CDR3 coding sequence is TGCGCCAGCAGCCAAGCTTCCTCTTGGACTAGCGGGAGACACGAGCAGTACTTC.

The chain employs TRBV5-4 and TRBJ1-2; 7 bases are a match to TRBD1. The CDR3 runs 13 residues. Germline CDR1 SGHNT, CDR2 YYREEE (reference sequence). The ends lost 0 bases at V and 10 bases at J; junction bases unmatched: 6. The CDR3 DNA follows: TGTGCCAGCAGCTTGGGCCCGACAGGGCTCTACACCTTC. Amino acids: CASSLGPTGLYTF.

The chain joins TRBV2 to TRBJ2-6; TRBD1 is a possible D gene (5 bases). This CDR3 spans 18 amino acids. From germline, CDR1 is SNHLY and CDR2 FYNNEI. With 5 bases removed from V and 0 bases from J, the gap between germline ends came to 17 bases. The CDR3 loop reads CASSKRQQSFSGANVLTF. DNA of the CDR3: TGTGCCAGCAGTAAAAGACAGCAATCTTTCTCTGGGGCCAACGTCCTGACTTTC.

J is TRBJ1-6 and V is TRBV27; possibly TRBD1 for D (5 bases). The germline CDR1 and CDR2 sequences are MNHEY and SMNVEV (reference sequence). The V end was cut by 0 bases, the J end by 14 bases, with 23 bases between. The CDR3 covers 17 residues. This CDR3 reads CASSLSRSFVQGMTLHF. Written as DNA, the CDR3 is TGTGCCAGCAGTTTATCTCGGAGTTTCGTGCAGGGCATGACCCTCCACTTT.

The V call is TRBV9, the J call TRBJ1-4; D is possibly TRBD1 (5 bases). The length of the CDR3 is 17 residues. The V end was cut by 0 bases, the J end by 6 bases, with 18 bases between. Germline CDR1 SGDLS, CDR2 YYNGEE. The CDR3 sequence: CASSVALASTGDEKLFF. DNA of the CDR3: TGTGCCAGCAGCGTAGCTTTGGCCTCCACGGGGGATGAAAAACTGTTTTTT.

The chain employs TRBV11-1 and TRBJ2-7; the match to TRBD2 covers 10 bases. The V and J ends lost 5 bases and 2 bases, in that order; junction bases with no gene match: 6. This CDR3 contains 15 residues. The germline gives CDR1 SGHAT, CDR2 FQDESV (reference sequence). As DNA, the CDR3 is TGTGCCAGCAGCCTATCTAGCGGGGGAGCCTACGAGCAGTACTTC. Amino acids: CASSLSSGGAYEQYF.

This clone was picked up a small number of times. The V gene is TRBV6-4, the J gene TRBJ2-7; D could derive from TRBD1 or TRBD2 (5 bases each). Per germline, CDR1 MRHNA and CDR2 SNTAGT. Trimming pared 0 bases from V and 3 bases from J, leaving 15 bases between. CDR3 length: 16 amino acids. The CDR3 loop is CASSDSSTGPRYEQYF. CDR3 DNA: TGTGCCAGCAGTGACTCTTCAACGGGACCCCGCTACGAGCAGTACTTC.

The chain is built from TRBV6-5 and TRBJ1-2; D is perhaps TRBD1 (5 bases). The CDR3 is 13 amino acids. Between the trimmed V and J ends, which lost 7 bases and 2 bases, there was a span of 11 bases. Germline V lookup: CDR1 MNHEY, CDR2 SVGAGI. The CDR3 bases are TGTGCCAGCAAGCCAGGGAAAAACTATGGCTACACCTTC. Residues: CASKPGKNYGYTF.

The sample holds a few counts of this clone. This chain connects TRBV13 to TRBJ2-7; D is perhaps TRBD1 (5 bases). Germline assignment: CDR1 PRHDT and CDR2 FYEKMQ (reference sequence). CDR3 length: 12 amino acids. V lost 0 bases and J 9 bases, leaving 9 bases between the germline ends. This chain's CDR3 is CASSLGLGPQYF. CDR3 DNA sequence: TGTGCCAGCAGCTTAGGCCTGGGGCCGCAGTACTTC.

The CDR3 DNA reads TGCGCCAGCAGCCCTGGACTCCTAAACTATGGCTACACCTTC. Translating gives CASSPGLLNYGYTF. V gene TRBV4-3 combines with J gene TRBJ1-2; no clear D. The CDR3 covers 14 residues. Germline-derived CDR1 and CDR2 are LGHNA and YSLEER. V lost 4 bases and J 2 bases, leaving 11 bases between the germline ends.

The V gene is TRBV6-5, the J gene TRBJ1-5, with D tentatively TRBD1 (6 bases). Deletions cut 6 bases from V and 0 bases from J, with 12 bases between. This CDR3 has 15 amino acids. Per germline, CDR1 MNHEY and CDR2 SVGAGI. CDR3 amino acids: CASRLQGISNQPQHF. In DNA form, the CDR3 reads TGTGCCAGCAGACTACAGGGAATTAGCAATCAGCCCCAGCATTTT.

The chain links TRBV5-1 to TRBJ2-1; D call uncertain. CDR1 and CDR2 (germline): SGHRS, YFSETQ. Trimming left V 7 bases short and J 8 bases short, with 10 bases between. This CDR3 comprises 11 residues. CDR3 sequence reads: CASARGDEQFF. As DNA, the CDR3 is TGCGCCAGCGCTCGAGGCGATGAGCAGTTCTTC.